The 24 T cell receptor beta chains below were found in one sample sequenced in a study of shared clonotypes between healthy human individuals. Generated by immunoSEQ multiplex PCR, the TCRdb table keeps only in-frame clones and is missing some. Of 900,000 to 1,200,000 clones listed, around 78% were seen once; the top ten hold 0.55% to 0.7%. Sequences were obtained from memory CD4+ T cells from PBMCs. Subset in this sample: CD45RA-negative fraction. These TCRs come from a man aged 18-30 years in good health. Some clones in this sample may be carry-over from other donors' samples.

This clone showed up many times. The chain combines TRBV7-8 with TRBJ2-6; D may correspond to TRBD1 or TRBD2 (6 bases each). The germline V and J ends were trimmed by 1 base and 0 bases, with 16 bases remaining between them. From germline, CDR1 is SGHVS and CDR2 FQNEAQ. The CDR3 spans 19 residues. CDR3 DNA: TGTGCCAGCAGCTTAGGGGTGGGACTGGGGGCCTCTGGGGCCAACGTCCTGACTTTC. Translating it yields CASSLGVGLGASGANVLTF.

This rearrangement joins TRBV5-1 to TRBJ2-1; TRBD1 agrees at 9 bases. CDR3 length: 14 amino acids. Germline-derived CDR1 and CDR2 are SGHRS and YFSETQ. The J segment lost 5 bases and the V segment lost 3 bases, leaving 3 bases of the junction unmatched. The CDR3 DNA reads TGCGCCAGCAGCTCCGGGACAGGGCACAATGAGCAGTTCTTC. This encodes CASSSGTGHNEQFF. Full variable domain (missing parts from reference TRBV5-1 and TRBJ2-1): KAGVTQTPRYLIKTRGQQVTLSCSPISGHRSVSWYQQTPGQGLQFLFEYFSETQRNKGNFPGRFSGRQFSNSRSEMNVSTLELGDSALYLCASSSGTGHNEQFFGPGTRLTVL.

This clone has a handful of counts. This chain connects TRBV10-1 to TRBJ2-7; D may be TRBD2 (5 bases). Germline values: CDR1 WNHNN, CDR2 SYGVQD (reference sequence). The V end lost 6 bases, the J end lost 4 bases, and 28 bases lay between the germline ends. The CDR3 length is 18 residues. The CDR3 is CASSGANLRAQAPYEQYF. In DNA, the CDR3 is TGCGCCAGCAGCGGAGCAAACCTGAGGGCTCAAGCGCCATACGAGCAGTACTTC.

This clone was seen many times. The rearrangement links TRBV4-3 to TRBJ2-5; D remains ambiguous. The ends were cut back, 1 base at V and 3 bases at J, with 6 bases in the middle. The V gene's germline CDR1 is LGHNA and CDR2 YSLEER. The CDR3 is 13 residues long. The CDR3 DNA sequence: TGCGCCAGCAGCCAAGCCTGGGAAGAGACCCAGTACTTC. Translation: CASSQAWEETQYF.

The chain recombines TRBV19 with TRBJ2-7; 10 positions agree with TRBD1. The CDR3 runs to 14 residues. V was pared by 6 bases and J by 6 bases, with 8 bases of the junction left unmatched. The germline V gene has CDR1 LNHDA and CDR2 SQIVND (reference sequence). This CDR3 reads CASRQTGGLGEQYF. The CDR3 coding sequence is TGTGCCAGTAGACAGACAGGGGGCCTAGGCGAGCAGTACTTC.

The count of this clone is one. Distinct nucleotide sequences in the sample also encode this CDR3. This rearrangement joins TRBV5-1 to TRBJ2-2; 7 bases line up with TRBD1. The CDR3 length is 16 residues. Germline CDR1 reads SGHRS; CDR2 reads YFSETQ. V shed 0 bases and J 0 bases; nucleotides not matched to a gene: 2. The CDR3 DNA reads TGCGCCAGCAGCTTGGGGGGGACAGCGAACACCGGGGAGCTGTTTTTT. Translating it yields CASSLGGTANTGELFF.

This rearrangement joins TRBV5-1 to TRBJ1-3; D gene ambiguous. The CDR3 is 16 residues long. CDR1 SGHRS and CDR2 YFSETQ come from the germline V gene. The ends were cut back, 0 bases at V and 0 bases at J, with 10 bases in the middle. The CDR3 spells CASSLDRSDSGNTIYF. The CDR3 DNA reads as TGCGCCAGCAGCTTGGATCGGTCAGACTCTGGAAACACCATATATTTT. Variable domain in full (rest from reference TRBV5-1 and TRBJ1-3): KAGVTQTPRYLIKTRGQQVTLSCSPISGHRSVSWYQQTPGQGLQFLFEYFSETQRNKGNFPGRFSGRQFSNSRSEMNVSTLELGDSALYLCASSLDRSDSGNTIYFGEGSWLTVV.

V gene TRBV5-1 combines with J gene TRBJ2-2, with 9 positions matching TRBD1. This CDR3 has 14 amino acids. With V trimmed by 4 bases and J by 7 bases, 5 bases remained unmatched. CDR1 and CDR2 from the germline V gene are SGHRS and YFSETQ. In nucleotides, the CDR3 is TGCGCCAGCAGCGGGGACAGGGAAGACGGGGAGCTGTTTTTT. Translated: CASSGDREDGELFF.

A note on this clone: Being one base from a much bigger clone, this may be a read error. V and J are TRBV7-3 and TRBJ2-5; 8 nucleotides align to TRBD1. The CDR3 consists of 13 residues. The germline gives CDR1 SGHTA, CDR2 FQGTGA. The trim removed 5 bases at V and 2 bases at J, leaving 1 base unmatched. CDR3 bases: TGTGCCAGCAGCCGGACAGGGCAAGAGACCCAGTACTTC. Translating gives CASSRTGQETQYF.

The chain links TRBV4-2 to TRBJ2-1; the D call may be TRBD1 or TRBD2 (5 bases each). V dropped 2 bases and J dropped 8 bases, with 22 bases sitting between them. The CDR3 consists of 17 residues. The germline CDR1 and CDR2 sequences are LGHNA and YNFKEQ. The CDR3 loop reads CASSQLGVSVQFDEQFF. CDR3 in DNA: TGTGCCAGCAGCCAATTAGGGGTTAGCGTCCAGTTCGATGAGCAGTTCTTC.

The chain joins TRBV19 to TRBJ1-5; D possibly corresponds to TRBD1 (6 bases). Between the trimmed V and J ends, which lost 1 base and 3 bases, there was a span of 16 bases. The CDR3 has 17 amino acids. Germline-derived CDR1 and CDR2 are LNHDA and SQIVND (reference sequence). The CDR3 DNA reads TGTGCCAGTAGTATAGCTTTGGGCAGGGGAATCAATCAGCCCCAGCATTTT. As protein: CASSIALGRGINQPQHF.

Regarding this clone: In the same sample, other DNA sequences code for this CDR3. This chain uses TRBV5-4 with TRBJ2-7, with D tentatively TRBD2 (6 bases). V lost 0 bases and J lost 1, with 8 bases in between. The germline gives CDR1 SGHNT, CDR2 YYREEE (reference sequence). This CDR3 has 14 amino acids. The CDR3 here is CASSLGAGSYEQYF. The CDR3 bases are TGTGCCAGCAGCTTGGGGGCGGGGTCCTACGAGCAGTACTTC. Combining the CDR3 with reference TRBV5-4 and TRBJ2-7 gives the whole variable domain ETGVTQSPTHLIKTRGQQVTLRCSSQSGHNTVSWYQQALGQGPQFIFQYYREEENGRGNFPPRFSGLQFPNYSSELNVNALELDDSALYLCASSLGAGSYEQYFGPGTRLTVT.

This clone was observed once. The chain employs TRBV5-4 and TRBJ1-3; TRBD1 agrees at 8 bases. There are 15 residues in the CDR3. V lost 6 bases, J lost 0 bases, and 5 bases stayed unmatched. Germline CDR1 is SGHNT and CDR2 is YYREEE (reference sequence). Written as DNA, the CDR3 is TGTGCCAGCACCCAACAGGGGGGCTCTGGAAACACCATATATTTT. Translating it yields CASTQQGGSGNTIYF.

This chain links TRBV2 with TRBJ2-7; 9 positions match TRBD1. The CDR3 consists of 15 residues. V lost 10 bases to trimming and J lost 4 bases; unmatched junction nucleotides: 14. CDR1 is SNHLY and CDR2 is FYNNEI in the germline V gene. The chain's CDR3 is CATSPAGQGMYEQYF. In nucleotides, the CDR3 is TGTGCCACCTCACCCGCTGGACAGGGGATGTACGAGCAGTACTTC. Using reference TRBV2 and TRBJ2-7 for the parts outside the CDR3, the full variable domain is EPEVTQTPSHQVTQMGQEVILRCVPISNHLYFYWYRQILGQKVEFLVSFYNNEISEKSEIFDDQFSVERPDGSNFTLKIRSTKLEDSAMYFCATSPAGQGMYEQYFGPGTRLTVT.

The J gene is TRBJ2-1, the V gene TRBV4-3; 9 positions match TRBD1. Germline V gene sequence: CDR1 LGHNA, CDR2 YSLEER. CDR3 size: 15 residues. Germline trimming cut 5 bases from V and 5 bases from J; bases unmatched to any gene: 7. The CDR3 region is CASSKGQGPHNEQFF. The CDR3 bases are TGCGCCAGCAGCAAGGGACAGGGCCCTCACAATGAGCAGTTCTTC.

The gene calls are TRBV27 and TRBJ2-7; 9 nucleotides agree with TRBD2. From germline, CDR1 is MNHEY and CDR2 SMNVEV (reference sequence). The J segment lost 4 bases and the V segment lost 6 bases, leaving 10 bases of the junction unmatched. CDR3 length: 15 amino acids. CDR3 DNA: TGTGCCAGCAGCTTTACAACTAGCGGGCAGTACGAGCAGTACTTC. Its translation: CASSFTTSGQYEQYF.

Regarding this clone: This could be a read error, since a much larger clone is one nucleotide away. The rearrangement links TRBV6-5 to TRBJ2-5; TRBD1 matches at 9 bases. V lost 4 bases and J lost 1; bases outside the gene matches: 4. Per germline, CDR1 MNHEY and CDR2 SVGAGI. The CDR3 has 15 amino acids. The CDR3 nucleotides are TGTGCCAGCAGTTGTAGGGACAGGGTCCAAGAGACCCAGTACTTC. Its translation is CASSCRDRVQETQYF.

This chain connects TRBV4-1 to TRBJ2-2; D is unresolved. Trimming left V 4 bases short and J 6 bases short, with 9 bases between. This CDR3 region has 13 residues. The germline CDR1 and CDR2 sequences are MGHRA and YSYEKL. CDR3 sequence reads: CASSLDGAGELFF. The DNA for the CDR3 is TGCGCCAGCAGCCTAGACGGTGCCGGGGAGCTGTTTTTT.

The rearrangement joins TRBV29-1 to TRBJ1-1; D is possibly TRBD1 (5 bases). CDR1 is SQVTM, CDR2 ANQGSEA, per germline. CDR3 size: 15 residues. V lost 4 bases, J lost 1 base, and 16 bases lay in between. The CDR3 protein is CSVVRTTGGNTEAFF. CDR3 DNA sequence: TGCAGCGTTGTCCGGACTACAGGAGGGAACACTGAAGCTTTCTTT.

The chain combines TRBV7-2 with TRBJ1-5, with TRBD1 matching 7 bases. This CDR3 contains 13 residues. Germline lookup yields CDR1 SGHTA and CDR2 FQGNSA. Germline trimming cut 5 bases from V and 7 bases from J; bases unmatched to any gene: 5. The CDR3 coding sequence is TGTGCCAGCAGCGCCGGACAGGTCCAGCCCCAGCATTTT. Amino acid sequence: CASSAGQVQPQHF.

This clone was seen only once. The chain joins TRBV28 to TRBJ1-5; the match to TRBD1 covers 8 bases. The CDR3 totals 15 residues. V shed 2 bases and J 4 bases; nucleotides not matched to a gene: 4. Per germline, CDR1 MDHEN and CDR2 SYDVKM. The CDR3 loop reads CASSLTGGTNQPQHF. The CDR3 DNA follows: TGTGCCAGCAGTTTAACAGGGGGGACAAATCAGCCCCAGCATTTT.

This chain joins TRBV27 and TRBJ2-2; 13 bases line up with TRBD2. CDR1 and CDR2 (germline): MNHEY, SMNVEV (reference sequence). The V and J ends lost 3 bases and 5 bases, in that order; junction bases with no gene match: 9. The CDR3 spans 18 residues. CDR3 protein: CASSFYPGLAGETGELFF. The CDR3 DNA reads as TGTGCCAGCAGTTTCTACCCCGGACTAGCGGGAGAGACCGGGGAGCTGTTTTTT.

This chain joins TRBV6-5 and TRBJ1-1, with D hard to call. The CDR3 loop spans 15 amino acids. Trimming removed 0 bases from V and 1 base from J, with 9 bases in between. From germline, CDR1 is MNHEY and CDR2 SVGAGI. The DNA for the CDR3 is TGTGCCAGCAGTTACTCACCGGGCTCGAACACTGAAGCTTTCTTT. Translated: CASSYSPGSNTEAFF.

J is TRBJ2-3 and V is TRBV4-3; TRBD2 aligns across 11 bases. The CDR3 runs to 17 residues. Germline CDR1 LGHNA, CDR2 YSLEER. With 1 base clipped from V and 4 bases from J, the junction kept 7 bases outside the gene matches. The CDR3 loop reads CASSQALSGRAADTQYF. The CDR3 bases are TGCGCCAGCAGCCAAGCCCTTAGCGGGAGGGCGGCAGATACGCAGTATTTT.